This T cell receptor beta chain was profiled in a study of identical twins (dated by TCRdb to 2016 to 2017). Background on the whole study: TCR alpha and beta repertoires from monozygotic twins, unrelated adults of various ages and cord blood were deep-sequenced to test whether fetal clonotypes persist. Replicate twin experiments were performed at different times using different library preparation protocols to rule out contamination.

Concerning this clonotype itself: Its binding antigen is unknown. No base qualities exist here, and no much larger clone lies one base off it.

Broad study findings and their caveats: The excess sharing between twins in beta out-of-frame sequences was weaker because fewer shared sequences reduced the signal-to-noise ratio. Abundant cord blood beta clonotypes carried fewer insertions; young adult naive repertoires showed a weaker similar trend, while memory repertoires showed none. Zero-insertion analyses could be partly confounded by invariant T cells such as MAIT and iNKT, though diverse VJ usage argued against such confounding for most clonotypes. Recombination models systematically underestimated out-of-frame TCR alpha sharing in monozygotic twins but agreed with sharing between unrelated individuals. Compared with coincidental sharing between unrelated individuals, out-of-frame TCR alpha sequences shared between twins had an excess of sequences with low generation probability. Conclusions relied on cross-sectional statistical analysis, since the same donors could not be followed over many years.

The germline V gene encodes CDR1 SGHVS and CDR2 FQNEAQ. From the cysteine through the phenylalanine, the CDR3 covers 15 amino acids. Left in the record is the CDR3 DNA by itself, 45 bases read in frame from the first base. The library was built by means of 5' RACE. The data were produced on an Illumina HiSeq 2000. Template switching added a universal primer binding site, and the final cDNA carried a unique molecular identifier that allowed TCR cDNA molecules to be counted accurately. Specific primers in the conserved constant-segment region were used to synthesize first-strand cDNA for TCR alpha and beta chains. To control for contamination, every cDNA library carried two barcodes: a SMART-Mk sample barcode plus Illumina barcodes. TruSeq adapter sequences, together with Illumina sample barcodes, were added in two successive PCR steps. The TCR alpha and beta cDNA libraries were sequenced on the Illumina HiSeq platform using custom primers. The study's processing was this. Unique molecular identifiers were extracted from raw reads with MiGEC, and CDR3 positions were determined with MiXCR. For each individual, recombination models were inferred using an EM algorithm with the repgenHMM and IGoR tools. The analysis of shared clonotypes was done with the tcR package in R, with sharing normalized by the product of cloneset sizes. To study raw recombination without the effects of thymic and clonal selection, out-of-frame nonproductive sequences were analyzed. Through fastp at Q25 and MiXCR, TCRdb rebuilt clones from the public reads, retaining in-frame beta chains. Every distinct CDR3 protein forms one entry, paired with its most common genes and DNA. It is TCRdb's table, rather than the study itself, that gives the V and J calls and clone size. The sample table records 690,000 or so distinct CDR3 sequences; 8.6% of these occur just once. Approximately 0.96% of the sample is in the top ten clones.

Every donor was a healthy Caucasian. The twin cohort comprised three pairs of female monozygotic twins, all aged roughly 18 to 30 years. RNA for TCR libraries was isolated from peripheral blood mononuclear cells. These sequences were also reported in another study, on yellow fever vaccine responses in identical twins. Drawing on the second study: According to the authors, the vaccine-induced T cell response in identical twins seemed to be partly convergent and partly specific to each individual. The study precisely tracked vaccine-responding T cell clones in identical twins.

The source material was PBMCs. The V and J genes are TRBV7-8 and TRBJ2-3; TRBD1 is possibly the D segment (5 matching bases). The J call may be faulty, since TRBJ1-5 better matches the DNA end. This receptor was taken from a woman between 18 and 29 years old in good health. At the DNA level, the sequence is TGTGCCAGCAGCTCCCGGGACGGTATCACAGATACGCAGCATTTT. This gives the protein CASSSRDGITDTQHF.